This T cell receptor (beta chain) comes out of a study of T-cell memory formation after mild COVID-19. Study information: TCR clusters were mostly confined to one donor each.

Using its own MiXCR run on the 5' RACE reads, TCRdb lists one record per CDR3 protein. The repertoire includes 500,000 to 650,000 distinct CDR3 sequences, about 20% of them detected once, and approximately 8.4% sits in the top ten. This clonotype has a handful of counts. CDR1 GTSNPN and CDR2 SVGIG come from the germline V gene (reference sequence). The CDR3 contains 11 residues. Trimming stripped 5 bases from V and 4 bases from J, with 8 bases between. The chain couples TRBV30 to TRBJ1-1; D is unclear. The TCR comes from an adult woman who had mild COVID-19 (a few samples of this study predate the infection). Cell type and time point are not known. Sequences were obtained from PBMCs or a T cell subset sorted from them (not recorded which). The CDR3: CAWSRSTEAFF. The CDR3 DNA reads as TGTGCCTGGTCCCGGAGCACTGAAGCTTTCTTT. Full variable domain (missing parts from reference TRBV30 and TRBJ1-1): SQTIHQWPATLVQPVGSPLSLECTVEGTSNPNLYWYRQAAGRGLQLLFYSVGIGQISSEVPQNLSASRPQDRQFILSSKKLLLSDSGFYLCAWSRSTEAFFGQGTRLTVV.